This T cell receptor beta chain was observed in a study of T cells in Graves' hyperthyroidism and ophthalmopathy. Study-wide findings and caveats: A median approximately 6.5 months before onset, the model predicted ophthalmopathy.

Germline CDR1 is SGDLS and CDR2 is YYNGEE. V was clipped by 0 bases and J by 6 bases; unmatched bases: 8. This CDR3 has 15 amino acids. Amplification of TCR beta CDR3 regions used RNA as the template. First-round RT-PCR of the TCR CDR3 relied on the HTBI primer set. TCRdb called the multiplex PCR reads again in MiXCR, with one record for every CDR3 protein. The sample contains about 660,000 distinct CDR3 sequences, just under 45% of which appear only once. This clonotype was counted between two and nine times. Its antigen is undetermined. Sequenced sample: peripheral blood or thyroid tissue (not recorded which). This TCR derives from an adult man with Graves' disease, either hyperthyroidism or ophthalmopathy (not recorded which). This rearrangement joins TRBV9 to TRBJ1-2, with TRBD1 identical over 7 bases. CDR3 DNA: TGTGCCAGCAGCGTAGAGAGGGGGCGCAAACATGGCTACACCTTC. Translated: CASSVERGRKHGYTF.